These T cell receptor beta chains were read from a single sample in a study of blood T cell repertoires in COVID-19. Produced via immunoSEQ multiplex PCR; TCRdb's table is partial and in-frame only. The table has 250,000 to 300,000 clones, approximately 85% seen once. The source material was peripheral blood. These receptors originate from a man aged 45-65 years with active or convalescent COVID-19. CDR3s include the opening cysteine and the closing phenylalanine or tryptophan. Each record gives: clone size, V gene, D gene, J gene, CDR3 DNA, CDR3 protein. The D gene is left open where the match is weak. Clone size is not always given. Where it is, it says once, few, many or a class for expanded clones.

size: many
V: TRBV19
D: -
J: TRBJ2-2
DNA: TGTGCCAGCCAGGGTGACACCGGGGAGCTGTTTTTT
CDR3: CASQGDTGELFF

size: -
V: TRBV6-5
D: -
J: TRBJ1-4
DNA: TGTGCCAGCAGGCGAACTAATGAAAAACTGTTTTTT
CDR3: CASRRTNEKLFF

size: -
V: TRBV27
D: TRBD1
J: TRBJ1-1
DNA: TGTGCCAGCAGTCTACAGGGGGGCGGTTGGACTGAAGCTTTCTTT
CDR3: CASSLQGGGWTEAFF

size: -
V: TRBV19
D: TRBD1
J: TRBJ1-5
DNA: TGTGCCAGTATCGAAGTGACAGGGAGCAATCAGCCCCAGCATTTT
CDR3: CASIEVTGSNQPQHF

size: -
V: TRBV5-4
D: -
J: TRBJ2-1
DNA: TGTGCCAGCAGCTCTGTCCGGGAAAGGAACAATGAGCAGTTCTTC
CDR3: CASSSVRERNNEQFF

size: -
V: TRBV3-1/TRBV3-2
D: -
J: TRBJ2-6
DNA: TGTGCCAGCAGCCAAGAAGGGGAGGATGGGGCCAACGTCCTGACTTTC
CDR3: CASSQEGEDGANVLTF

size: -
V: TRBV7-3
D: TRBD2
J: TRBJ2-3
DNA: TGTGCCAGCAGTCAAACACCTAGCGGGACGTGGTATTTT
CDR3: CASSQTPSGTWYF

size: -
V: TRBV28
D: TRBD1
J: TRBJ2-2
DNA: TGTGCCAGCAGTCCCCGACAGGGTAAGCGCTCGGGCACCGGGGAGCTGTTTTTT
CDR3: CASSPRQGKRSGTGELFF

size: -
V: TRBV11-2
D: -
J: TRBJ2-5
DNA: TGTGCCAGCAGCTTACAAGGGGGTTCTCAACTAGAGACCCAGTACTTC
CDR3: CASSLQGGSQLETQYF

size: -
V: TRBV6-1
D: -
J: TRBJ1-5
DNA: TGTGCCAGCAGTGAAATGACAGCCAATCAGCCCCAGCATTTT
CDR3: CASSEMTANQPQHF

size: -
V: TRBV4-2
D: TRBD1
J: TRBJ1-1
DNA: TGTGCCAGCAGCCAAGCAGGGGGCCAATCTGAAGCTTTCTTT
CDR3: CASSQAGGQSEAFF

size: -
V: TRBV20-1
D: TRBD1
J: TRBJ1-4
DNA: TGCAGTGCTAGTACCCAGGGGGTGACTAATGAAAAACTGTTTTTT
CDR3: CSASTQGVTNEKLFF

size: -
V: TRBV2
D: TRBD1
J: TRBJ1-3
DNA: TGTGCCAGCACGGACAGGGTAAACACCATATATTTT
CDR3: CASTDRVNTIYF

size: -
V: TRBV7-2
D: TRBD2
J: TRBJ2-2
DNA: TGTGCCAGCAGCAGGCGGGAGCACGTCTCGACCGGGGAGCTGTTTTTT
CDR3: CASSRREHVSTGELFF

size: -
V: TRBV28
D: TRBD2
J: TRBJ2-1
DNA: TGTGCCAGCAGTTTGGGAGGGAGTAGGGCTGAGCAGTTCTTC
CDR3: CASSLGGSRAEQFF

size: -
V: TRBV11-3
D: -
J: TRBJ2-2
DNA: TGTGCCAGCAGACCGGGACAAGGGAAGGACGGGGAGCTGTTTTTT
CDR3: CASRPGQGKDGELFF

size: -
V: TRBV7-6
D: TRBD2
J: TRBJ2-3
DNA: TGTGCCAGCACCGGGCGGGCGGGAGCCACAGATACGCAGTATTTT
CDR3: CASTGRAGATDTQYF

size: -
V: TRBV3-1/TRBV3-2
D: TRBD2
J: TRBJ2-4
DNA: TGTGCCAGCAGCCCTCTAGCGGGTTTTATCCCAAACATTCAGTACTTC
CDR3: CASSPLAGFIPNIQYF